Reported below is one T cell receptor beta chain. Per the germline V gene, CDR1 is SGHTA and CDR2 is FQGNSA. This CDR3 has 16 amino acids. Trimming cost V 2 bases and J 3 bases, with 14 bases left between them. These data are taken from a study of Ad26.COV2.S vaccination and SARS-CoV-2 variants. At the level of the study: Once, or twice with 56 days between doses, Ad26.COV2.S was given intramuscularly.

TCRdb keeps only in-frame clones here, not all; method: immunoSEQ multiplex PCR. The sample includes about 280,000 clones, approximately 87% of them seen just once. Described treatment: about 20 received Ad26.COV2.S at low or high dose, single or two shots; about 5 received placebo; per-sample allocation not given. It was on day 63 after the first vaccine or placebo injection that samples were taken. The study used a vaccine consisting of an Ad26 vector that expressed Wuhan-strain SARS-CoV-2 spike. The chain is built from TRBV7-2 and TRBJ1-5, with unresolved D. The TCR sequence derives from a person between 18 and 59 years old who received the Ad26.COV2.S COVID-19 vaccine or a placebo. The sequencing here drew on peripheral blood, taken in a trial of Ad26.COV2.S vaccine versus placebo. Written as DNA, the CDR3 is TGTGCCAGCAGCTTAAGACCGACGTCCAACAATCAGCCCCAGCATTTT. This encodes CASSLRPTSNNQPQHF.